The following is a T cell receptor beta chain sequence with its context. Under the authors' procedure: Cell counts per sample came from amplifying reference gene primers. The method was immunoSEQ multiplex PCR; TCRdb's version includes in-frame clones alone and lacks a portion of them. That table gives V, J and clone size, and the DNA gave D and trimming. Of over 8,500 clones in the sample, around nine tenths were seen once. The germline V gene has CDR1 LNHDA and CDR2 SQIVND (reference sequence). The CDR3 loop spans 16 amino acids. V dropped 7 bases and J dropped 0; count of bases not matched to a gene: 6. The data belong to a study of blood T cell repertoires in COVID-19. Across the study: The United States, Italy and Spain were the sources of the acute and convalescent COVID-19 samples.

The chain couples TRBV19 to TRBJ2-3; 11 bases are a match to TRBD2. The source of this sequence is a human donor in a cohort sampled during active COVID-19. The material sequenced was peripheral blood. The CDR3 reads CASTAGTSGSTDTQYF. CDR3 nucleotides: TGTGCCAGTACCGCAGGGACTAGCGGTAGCACAGATACGCAGTATTTT.